This entry lists 4 T cell receptor beta chains sequenced from one sample in a study of post-analysis software for immune sequencing data. For these receptors, no antigen is known. Unique molecular identifiers were carried by the TCR beta cDNA libraries. TCRdb processed the PCR reads anew with MiXCR; each CDR3 protein has one entry. This sample has 700,000 to 800,000 distinct CDR3 sequences, with roughly 29% found just once. Study observations and caveats: The study found TRBV5-6, TRBV5-1 and TRBV20-1 among a handful of TRBV segments more frequent in patients than controls.

Sequences were obtained from blood. The receptors originated from a girl aged 5-17 years with multiple sclerosis.

V and J are TRBV6-5 and TRBJ1-2; D might be TRBD1 (5 bases). Germline assignment: CDR1 MNHEY and CDR2 SVGAGI. This CDR3 has 15 residues. V was trimmed by 2 bases and J by 4 bases, leaving 14 bases between them. The CDR3: CASSYGGALSYGYTF. The CDR3 nucleotides read TGTGCCAGCAGTTACGGAGGGGCCCTAAGCTATGGCTACACCTTC.

Concerning this clonotype itself: One end of the junction is discordant with germline, which a read error may explain. The V call is TRBV5-1, the J call TRBJ2-1, with D perhaps TRBD2 (5 bases). The length of the CDR3 is 16 residues. The V gene's germline CDR1 is SGHRS and CDR2 YFSETQ. The CDR3 loop is CASSMAWAGDYNGQFF. The CDR3 DNA reads as TGCGCCAGCAGCATGGCCTGGGCAGGAGACTACAATGGGCAGTTCTTC.

This rearrangement joins TRBV6-5 to TRBJ2-5; D is uncertain. This CDR3 spans 14 amino acids. The V end lost 6 bases, the J end lost 1 base, and 12 bases lay between the germline ends. CDR1 and CDR2 (germline): MNHEY, SVGAGI. This chain's CDR3 is CASSPNRVQETQYF. As DNA, the CDR3 is TGTGCCAGCAGCCCAAATCGGGTCCAAGAGACCCAGTACTTC.

This rearrangement joins TRBV9 to TRBJ2-7, with 10 bases that match TRBD2. V lost 1 base, J lost 3 bases, and 4 bases stayed unmatched. CDR1 is SGDLS, CDR2 YYNGEE, per germline. This CDR3 has 15 amino acids. Here the CDR3 DNA reads TGTGCCAGCAGCGTACTAGCGGGAGCCGTCTACGAGCAGTACTTC. Its translation is CASSVLAGAVYEQYF. The whole variable domain, remainder taken from reference TRBV9 and TRBJ2-7, is DSGVTQTPKHLITATGQRVTLRCSPRSGDLSVYWYQQSLDQGLQFLIQYYNGEERAKGNILERFSAQQFPDLHSELNLSSLELGDSALYFCASSVLAGAVYEQYFGPGTRLTVT.